A single sample gave rise to the 7 T cell receptor beta chains below, sequenced in a study of T cells of healthy individuals. TCRdb re-analysed the 5' RACE reads in MiXCR, keeping a single row per CDR3 protein. This table has 100,000 or so distinct CDR3 sequences, under 20% appearing once. These receptors were taken from a human donor in good health.

This clonotype was found many times. This chain uses TRBV6-1 with TRBJ2-3; 9 bases line up with TRBD1. The germline gives CDR1 MNHNS, CDR2 SASEGT. The junction had 4 bases not matched to a gene; V was cut back by 6 bases and J by 3 bases. The length of the CDR3 is 14 residues. CDR3 sequence (DNA): TGTGCCAGCAGGGGACAGGGATCAACAGATACGCAGTATTTT. As protein: CASRGQGSTDTQYF.

This clonotype has more than one count but fewer than ten. V gene TRBV5-5 combines with J gene TRBJ2-3, with 9 bases lining up with TRBD1. CDR1 is SGHKS and CDR2 is YYEKEE in the germline V gene (reference sequence). CDR3 length: 16 amino acids. The V gene end was trimmed by 0 bases and the J gene end by 7 bases; junction bases not matched to a gene: 9. This chain's CDR3 is CASSLVLGQGLNTQYF. For the CDR3, the DNA is TGTGCCAGCAGCTTGGTATTAGGACAGGGGTTAAATACGCAGTATTTT.

The gene calls are TRBV27 and TRBJ2-7; possibly TRBD1 or TRBD2 for D (5 bases each). The CDR3 is made up of 14 amino acids. Trimming stripped 2 bases from V and 5 bases from J, with 13 bases between. CDR1 MNHEY and CDR2 SMNVEV come from the germline V gene (reference sequence). CDR3 residues: CASSLQGEVNEQYF. The CDR3 nucleotides read TGTGCCAGCAGTTTACAGGGAGAGGTAAACGAGCAGTACTTC.

This clonotype was seen repeatedly, ten times or more. The chain couples TRBV9 to TRBJ2-1, with D perhaps TRBD1 (5 bases). This CDR3 comprises 14 residues. Germline V gene lookup returns CDR1 SGDLS and CDR2 YYNGEE. With 7 bases removed from V and 5 bases from J, the gap between germline ends came to 16 bases. The CDR3 DNA reads TGTGCCAGCGGACAAGGGTCCGAGGACAATGAGCAGTTCTTC. Translating it yields CASGQGSEDNEQFF.

This chain's CDR3 is CSRQGEETQYF. The CDR3 DNA reads TGCAGCAGACAGGGCGAAGAGACCCAGTACTTC. The V and J genes are TRBV20-1 and TRBJ2-5; 7 nucleotides agree with TRBD1. This CDR3 has 11 residues. Germline values: CDR1 DFQATT, CDR2 SNEGSKA (reference sequence).

The chain is built from TRBV7-7 and TRBJ2-2; D gene uncertain. Deletions cut 5 bases from V and 4 bases from J, with 14 bases between. This CDR3 comprises 15 residues. The V gene's germline CDR1 is SSHAT and CDR2 FNYEAQ (reference sequence). The CDR3 reads CASSLRSGFTGELFF. The DNA of the CDR3 is TGTGCCAGCAGCCTACGGTCTGGCTTCACCGGGGAGCTGTTTTTT.

CDR3 DNA sequence: TGTGCCATCAGCAGCTTTCTAGCGGGGGGGATCTATGAGCAGTTCTTC. This encodes CAISSFLAGGIYEQFF. The V and J genes are TRBV10-3 and TRBJ2-1, with 12 bases identical to TRBD2. Germline V gene lookup returns CDR1 ENHRY and CDR2 SYGVKD. The junction had 11 bases not matched to a gene; V was cut back by 6 bases and J by 8 bases. There are 16 residues in the CDR3.